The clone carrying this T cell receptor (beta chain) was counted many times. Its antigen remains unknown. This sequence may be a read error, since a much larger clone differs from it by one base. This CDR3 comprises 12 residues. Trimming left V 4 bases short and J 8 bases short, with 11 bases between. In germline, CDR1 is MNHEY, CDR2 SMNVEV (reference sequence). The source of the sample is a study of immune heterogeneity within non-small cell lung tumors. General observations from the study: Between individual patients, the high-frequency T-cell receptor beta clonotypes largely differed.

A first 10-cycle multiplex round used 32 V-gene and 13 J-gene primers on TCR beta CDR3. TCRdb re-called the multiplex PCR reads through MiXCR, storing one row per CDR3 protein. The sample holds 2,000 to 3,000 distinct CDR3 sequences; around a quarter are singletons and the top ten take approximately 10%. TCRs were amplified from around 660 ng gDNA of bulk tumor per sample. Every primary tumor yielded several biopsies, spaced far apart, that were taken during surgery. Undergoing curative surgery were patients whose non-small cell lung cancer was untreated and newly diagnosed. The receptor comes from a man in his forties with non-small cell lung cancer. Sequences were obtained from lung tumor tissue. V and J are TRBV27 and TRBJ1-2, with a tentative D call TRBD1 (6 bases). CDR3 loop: CASSSPRGGYTF. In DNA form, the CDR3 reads TGTGCCAGCAGTTCCCCGAGGGGGGGCTACACCTTC.